This T cell receptor beta chain was identified during a study of CD8 T cells in ankylosing spondylitis. This clonotype was counted a few times. Its antigen is not known. From the 5' RACE reads, TCRdb called clonotypes with MiXCR, one entry per CDR3 protein. In the table there are roughly 670,000 distinct CDR3 sequences, around 17% of which are singletons. Whole-study findings and limits: There were earlier reports of some motif variants in reactive arthritis synovial fluid and blood. Peripheral blood held disease-linked clones only at relatively low frequency, and these were CD8+. Reportedly, significant enrichment of disease-linked clones occurred in matched ankylosing spondylitis synovial fluid. Apparently characteristic of ankylosing spondylitis blood was a TCR beta motif (roughly eight highly homologous variants).

CDR1 is SQVTM and CDR2 is ANQGSEA in the germline V gene. Trimming took 4 bases from V and 1 from J, leaving 7 bases between them. CDR3 length equals 13 residues. Sample: blood, either unsorted or a sorted T cell fraction (not recorded which). The TCR sequence derives from a male donor with ankylosing spondylitis. The chain combines TRBV29-1 with TRBJ2-2; no clear D. The CDR3 sequence is CSVVWGNTGELFF. The CDR3 DNA sequence: TGCAGCGTTGTTTGGGGGAACACCGGGGAGCTGTTTTTT.